The 19 T cell receptor beta chains given below trace back to one sample, sequenced in a study of blood T cells in healthy people across ages. The use of a sample-barcoded 5' primer and a J-beta primer mix characterized a second PCR of roughly 6 to 11 cycles. TCRdb re-called the 5' RACE reads through MiXCR, storing one row per CDR3 protein. The sample has over 1,200,000 distinct CDR3 sequences; approximately 63% are singletons. Specimen: blood. Receptors were obtained from a man aged 18 to 29 in good health.

The rearrangement links TRBV12-3 or TRBV12-4 to TRBJ2-1; maybe TRBD2 (6 bases). Trimming stripped 8 bases from V and 9 bases from J, with 11 bases between. The CDR3 loop spans 11 amino acids. CDR3 DNA: TGTGCCAGCGGGGCCGGGGGTGAGCAGTTCTTC. Its protein product is CASGAGGEQFF.

CDR3 residues: CASSQDRRSSDGYTF. The CDR3 coding sequence is TGTGCCAGCAGCCAAGATAGGAGGTCCTCTGACGGCTACACCTTC. V usage is TRBV14 and J usage is TRBJ1-2; unclear D gene. In germline, CDR1 is SGHDN, CDR2 FVKESK. This CDR3 comprises 15 residues. Trimming stripped 0 bases from V and 8 bases from J, with 16 bases between.

The V call is TRBV3-1, the J call TRBJ2-7; D gene ambiguous. CDR3 size: 15 residues. V was cut by 1 base and J by 2 bases, with 12 bases left in between. Germline CDR1 reads LGHDT; CDR2 reads YNNKEL (reference sequence). CDR3 nucleotide sequence: TGTGCCAGCAGCCAAGGATCGGCAGGAGCCTACGAGCAGTACTTC. Translating it yields CASSQGSAGAYEQYF.

In nucleotides, the CDR3 is TGTGCCAGCAGCCAAGATGGGCTAGCGGGGGGTCAAGATACGCAGTATTTT. This sequence encodes CASSQDGLAGGQDTQYF. This chain uses TRBV4-2 with TRBJ2-3; 11 bases line up with TRBD2. This CDR3 is built from 17 residues. The V and J ends lost 0 bases and 5 bases, in that order; junction bases with no gene match: 7. Per germline, CDR1 LGHNA and CDR2 YNFKEQ.

This clonotype was detected a few times. The chain has TRBV9 and TRBJ1-1; D is uncertain. V lost 3 bases and J lost 8, with 8 bases in between. Germline V gene data show CDR1 as SGDLS and CDR2 as YYNGEE. CDR3 length: 11 amino acids. The CDR3 nucleotides read TGTGCCAGCAGCGCAGATGCCGAAGCTTTCTTT. Translated: CASSADAEAFF.

This chain connects TRBV9 to TRBJ2-5, with TRBD2 as a possible D gene (6 bases). V dropped 0 bases and J dropped 5 bases, with 14 bases sitting between them. The CDR3 has 15 residues. Germline V gene lookup returns CDR1 SGDLS and CDR2 YYNGEE. The CDR3 region is CASSVDGGKGETQYF. CDR3 nucleotides: TGTGCCAGCAGCGTAGATGGGGGGAAAGGGGAGACCCAGTACTTC.

This clonotype was found a few times. The J gene is TRBJ2-3, the V gene TRBV29-1, with TRBD1 matching 9 bases. There are 14 residues in the CDR3. In germline, CDR1 is SQVTM, CDR2 ANQGSEA. V lost 5 bases, J lost 0 bases, and 3 bases stayed unmatched. DNA of the CDR3: TGCAGCGTTACGGACAGGGGAAGCACAGATACGCAGTATTTT. This gives the protein CSVTDRGSTDTQYF.

This clonotype was found once. This sequence joins TRBV12-3 or TRBV12-4 and TRBJ1-1; D remains unclear. The CDR3 extends over 12 amino acids. V lost 7 bases and J 5 bases, leaving 11 bases between the germline ends. CDR3 nucleotides: TGTGCCAGCAATATAGGGAGGACTGAAGCTTTCTTT. Its translation is CASNIGRTEAFF.

The chain is built from TRBV18 and TRBJ1-2; D not certain. The V gene lost 4 bases and the J gene lost 8 bases, with 8 bases spanning the gap. The CDR3 has 11 residues. The germline CDR1 and CDR2 sequences are KGHSH and LQKENI. The CDR3, as DNA: TGTGCCAGCTCACGGCTGGAGGGCTACACCTTC. This codes for CASSRLEGYTF. Full variable domain (missing parts from reference TRBV18 and TRBJ1-2): NAGVMQNPRHLVRRRGQEARLRCSPMKGHSHVYWYRQLPEEGLKFMVYLQKENIIDESGMPKERFSAEFPKEGPSILRIQQVVRGDSAAYFCASSRLEGYTFGSGTRLTVV.

The gene calls are TRBV5-1 and TRBJ2-7, with 9 bases that match TRBD1. Germline lookup yields CDR1 SGHRS and CDR2 YFSETQ. The CDR3 consists of 15 residues. With V trimmed by 5 bases and J by 3 bases, 9 bases remained unmatched. In DNA, the CDR3 is TGCGCCAGCAGTCCCGACAGGGGGTTTATCTACGAGCAGTACTTC. It encodes CASSPDRGFIYEQYF.

This clonotype was observed a handful of times. The chain carries TRBV11-1 and TRBJ2-7; D possibly corresponds to TRBD2 (5 bases). The V end was cut by 7 bases, the J end by 7 bases, with 14 bases between. The germline V gene encodes CDR1 SGHAT and CDR2 FQDESV (reference sequence). The CDR3 extends over 12 amino acids. CDR3: CASNSFRGEQYF. CDR3 DNA: TGTGCCAGCAACTCGTTTCGAGGGGAGCAGTACTTC.

The V gene is TRBV6-1, the J gene TRBJ2-7; D possibly corresponds to TRBD1 (6 bases). The germline gives CDR1 MNHNS, CDR2 SASEGT. CDR3 size: 13 residues. Trimming pared 4 bases from V and 7 bases from J, leaving 14 bases between. This CDR3 is CASSVDRNNEQYF. The CDR3 DNA is TGTGCCAGCAGTGTGGACAGAAACAATGAGCAGTACTTC.

This clonotype came up a few times. J is TRBJ2-1 and V is TRBV6-1; the D gene is possibly TRBD1 (5 bases). CDR1 MNHNS and CDR2 SASEGT come from the germline V gene. Trimming took off 7 bases at V and 0 bases at J, with 10 bases between the two ends. The CDR3 extends over 14 amino acids. The CDR3 DNA reads as TGTGCCAGCAAGGGGCCAGCCTCCTACAATGAGCAGTTCTTC. Protein sequence: CASKGPASYNEQFF.

The gene calls are TRBV29-1 and TRBJ2-1, with D tentatively TRBD1 (7 bases). Trimming shortened V by 3 bases and J by 6 bases, and 12 bases separated the two germline ends. Germline V gene sequence: CDR1 SQVTM, CDR2 ANQGSEA. CDR3 length equals 13 residues. The chain's CDR3 is CSVDSQGGNEQFF. The CDR3 DNA sequence: TGCAGCGTTGACTCCCAGGGGGGCAATGAGCAGTTCTTC.

This clonotype occurred a few times. The gene calls are TRBV4-1 and TRBJ2-7; 13 bases line up with TRBD2. The germline CDR1 and CDR2 sequences are MGHRA and YSYEKL. Trimming removed 6 bases from V and 3 bases from J; junction bases left unmatched: 5. The CDR3 covers 15 residues. DNA for the CDR3: TGCGCCAGCAGACAGACTAGCGGGAGGTACTACGAGCAGTACTTC. It specifies CASRQTSGRYYEQYF.

V is TRBV3-1 and J is TRBJ1-4; D perhaps matches TRBD1 (5 bases). The CDR3 loop spans 15 amino acids. Germline V gene sequence: CDR1 LGHDT, CDR2 YNNKEL (reference sequence). V dropped 3 bases and J dropped 7 bases, with 15 bases sitting between them. CDR3 nucleotide sequence: TGTGCCAGCAGCCACCAGGGAGCGGAGGGTGAAAAACTGTTTTTT. Translated: CASSHQGAEGEKLFF.

This clonotype was seen only a few times. The chain has TRBV12-3 or TRBV12-4 and TRBJ2-1; no clear D. V shed 4 bases and J shed 8 bases, with 6 bases lying between them. The CDR3 consists of 11 residues. CDR3 sequence reads: CASSSWDEQFF. The CDR3 DNA sequence: TGTGCCAGCAGTTCTTGGGATGAGCAGTTCTTC.

V usage is TRBV20-1 and J usage is TRBJ2-2, with D unresolved. V gave up 3 bases and J gave up 6 bases, with 14 bases separating them. This CDR3 is built from 14 residues. The germline V gene encodes CDR1 DFQATT and CDR2 SNEGSKA (reference sequence). Here the CDR3 reads CSARGSREAGELFF. CDR3 bases: TGCAGTGCTAGGGGCTCACGCGAGGCCGGGGAGCTGTTTTTT.

The J gene is TRBJ2-3, the V gene TRBV10-3; maybe TRBD2 (6 bases). CDR3 length: 12 amino acids. Deletions cut 0 bases from V and 8 bases from J, with 6 bases between. Looked up from germline, CDR1 is ENHRY and CDR2 is SYGVKD. CDR3 in amino acids: CAISESEGTQYF. The CDR3 bases are TGTGCCATCAGTGAGTCGGAGGGTACGCAGTATTTT.